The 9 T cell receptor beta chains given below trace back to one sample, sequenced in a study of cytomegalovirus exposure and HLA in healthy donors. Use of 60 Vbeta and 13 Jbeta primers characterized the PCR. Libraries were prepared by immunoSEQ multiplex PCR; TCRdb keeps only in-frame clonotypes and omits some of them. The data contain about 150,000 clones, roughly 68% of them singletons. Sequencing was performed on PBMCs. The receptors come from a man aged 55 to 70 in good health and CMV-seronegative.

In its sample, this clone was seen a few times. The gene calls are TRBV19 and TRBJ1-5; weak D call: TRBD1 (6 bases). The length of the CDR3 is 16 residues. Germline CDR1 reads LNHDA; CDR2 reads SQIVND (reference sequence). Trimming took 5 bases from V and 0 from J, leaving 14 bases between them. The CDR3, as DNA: TGTGCCAGTAGTCCCACAGGGCTGGATAGCAATCAGCCCCAGCATTTT. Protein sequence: CASSPTGLDSNQPQHF. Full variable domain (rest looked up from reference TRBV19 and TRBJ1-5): DGGITQSPKYLFRKEGQNVTLSCEQNLNHDAMYWYRQDPGQGLRLIYYSQIVNDFQKGDIAEGYSVSREKKESFPLTVTSAQKNPTAFYLCASSPTGLDSNQPQHFGDGTRLSIL.

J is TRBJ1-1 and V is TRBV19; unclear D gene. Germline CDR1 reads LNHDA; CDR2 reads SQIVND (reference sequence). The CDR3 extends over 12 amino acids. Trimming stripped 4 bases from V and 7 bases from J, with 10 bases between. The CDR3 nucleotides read TGTGCCAGTAGTAGAGGGATGGATGAAGCTTTCTTT. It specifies CASSRGMDEAFF.

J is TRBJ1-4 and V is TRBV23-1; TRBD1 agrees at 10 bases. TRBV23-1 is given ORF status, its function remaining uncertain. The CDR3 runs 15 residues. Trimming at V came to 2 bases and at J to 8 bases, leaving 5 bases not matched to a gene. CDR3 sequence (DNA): TGCGCCAGCAGTCAACCCGGGACAGGGGACGAAAAACTGTTTTTT. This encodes CASSQPGTGDEKLFF.

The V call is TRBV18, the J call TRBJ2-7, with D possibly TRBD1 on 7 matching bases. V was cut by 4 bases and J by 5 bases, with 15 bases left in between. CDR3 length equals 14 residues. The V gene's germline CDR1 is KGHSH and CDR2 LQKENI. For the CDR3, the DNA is TGTGCCAGCTCACGACCACAGGGGAGGAACGAGCAGTACTTC. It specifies CASSRPQGRNEQYF. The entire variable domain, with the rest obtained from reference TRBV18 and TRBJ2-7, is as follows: NAGVMQNPRHLVRRRGQEARLRCSPMKGHSHVYWYRQLPEEGLKFMVYLQKENIIDESGMPKERFSAEFPKEGPSILRIQQVVRGDSAAYFCASSRPQGRNEQYFGPGTRLTVT.

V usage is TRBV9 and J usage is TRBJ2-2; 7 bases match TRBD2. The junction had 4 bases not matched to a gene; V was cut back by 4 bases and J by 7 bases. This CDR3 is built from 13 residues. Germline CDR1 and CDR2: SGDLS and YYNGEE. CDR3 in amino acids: CASSFGRFGELFF. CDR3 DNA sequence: TGTGCCAGCAGCTTCGGGAGGTTCGGGGAGCTGTTTTTT. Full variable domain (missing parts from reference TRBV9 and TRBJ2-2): DSGVTQTPKHLITATGQRVTLRCSPRSGDLSVYWYQQSLDQGLQFLIQYYNGEERAKGNILERFSAQQFPDLHSELNLSSLELGDSALYFCASSFGRFGELFFGEGSRLTVL.

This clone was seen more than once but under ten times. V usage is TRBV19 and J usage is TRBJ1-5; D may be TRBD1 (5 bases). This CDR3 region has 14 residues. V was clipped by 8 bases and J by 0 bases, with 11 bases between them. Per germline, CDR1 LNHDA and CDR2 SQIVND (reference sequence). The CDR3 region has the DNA TGTGCCAGTTCACAGGAGTATAGCAATCAGCCCCAGCATTTT. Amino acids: CASSQEYSNQPQHF.

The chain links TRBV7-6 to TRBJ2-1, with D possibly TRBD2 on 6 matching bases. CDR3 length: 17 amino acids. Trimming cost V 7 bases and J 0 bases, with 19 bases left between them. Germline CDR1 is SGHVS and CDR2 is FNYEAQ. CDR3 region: CASTPLLGGSSYNEQFF. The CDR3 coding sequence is TGTGCCAGCACCCCCCTCCTTGGGGGGAGCTCCTACAATGAGCAGTTCTTC.

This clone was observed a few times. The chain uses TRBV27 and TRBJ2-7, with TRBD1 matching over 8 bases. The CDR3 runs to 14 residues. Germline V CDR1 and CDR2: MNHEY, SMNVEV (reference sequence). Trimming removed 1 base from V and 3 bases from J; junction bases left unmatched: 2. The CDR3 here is CASSLWDRIYEQYF. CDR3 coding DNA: TGTGCCAGCAGTTTATGGGACAGGATCTACGAGCAGTACTTC.

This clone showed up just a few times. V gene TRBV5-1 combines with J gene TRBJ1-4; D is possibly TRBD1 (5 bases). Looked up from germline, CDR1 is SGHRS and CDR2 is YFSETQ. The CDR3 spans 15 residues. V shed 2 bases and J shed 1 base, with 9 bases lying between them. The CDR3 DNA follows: TGCGCCAGCAGCTTAGGGGTGGGAACTAATGAAAAACTGTTTTTT. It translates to CASSLGVGTNEKLFF.